Shown below are 25 T cell receptor beta chains from a single sample sequenced in a study of blood T cell repertoires in COVID-19. Libraries were prepared by immunoSEQ multiplex PCR; TCRdb keeps only in-frame clonotypes and omits some of them. The sample yields about 220,000 clones, around 84% seen once. Sequenced: peripheral blood. Receptors originate from a woman aged 55-69 years who had recovered from COVID-19.

This CDR3 is CASSPGRQTYEQYF. The CDR3 nucleotides are TGTGCCAGCTCACCAGGCCGTCAAACCTACGAGCAGTACTTC. The chain links TRBV18 to TRBJ2-7; D gene ambiguous. This CDR3 region has 14 residues. The ends were cut back, 2 bases at V and 2 bases at J, with 10 bases in the middle. Germline CDR1 is KGHSH and CDR2 is LQKENI. The full variable domain, rest sourced from reference TRBV18 and TRBJ2-7, is NAGVMQNPRHLVRRRGQEARLRCSPMKGHSHVYWYRQLPEEGLKFMVYLQKENIIDESGMPKERFSAEFPKEGPSILRIQQVVRGDSAAYFCASSPGRQTYEQYFGPGTRLTVT.

The V call is TRBV6-6, the J call TRBJ1-2; D gene ambiguous. CDR3 size: 12 residues. Deletions cut 5 bases from V and 6 bases from J, with 10 bases between. The germline V gene encodes CDR1 MNHNY and CDR2 SVGAGI (reference sequence). The CDR3 region is CASSTGRDGYTF. CDR3 DNA sequence: TGTGCCAGCAGTACCGGGAGGGATGGCTACACCTTC.

This clone was observed a handful of times. This chain uses TRBV6-5 with TRBJ2-7; TRBD2 matches at 7 bases. V dropped 5 bases and J dropped 7; count of bases not matched to a gene: 11. The CDR3 covers 14 residues. Germline V gene data show CDR1 as MNHEY and CDR2 as SVGAGI. CDR3 nucleotide sequence: TGTGCCAGCAGTATGGGAGCGGGGTCCGGGGAGCAGTACTTC. Its translation: CASSMGAGSGEQYF.

J is TRBJ2-5 and V is TRBV6-5; TRBD1 agrees at 9 bases. With 1 base clipped from V and 2 bases from J, the junction kept 5 bases outside the gene matches. The CDR3 spans 16 residues. Germline V gives CDR1 MNHEY, CDR2 SVGAGI. CDR3 protein: CASSYLTGGIQETQYF. The CDR3 DNA sequence: TGTGCCAGCAGTTACTTGACAGGGGGTATACAAGAGACCCAGTACTTC.

As concerns this clone: The same CDR3 can be traced to other DNA sequences in this sample. V and J are TRBV7-9 and TRBJ2-7; 9 bases match TRBD1. Germline CDR1 and CDR2: SEHNR and FQNEAQ (reference sequence). The CDR3 has 15 amino acids. V shed 2 bases and J 0 bases; nucleotides not matched to a gene: 2. CDR3 sequence (DNA): TGTGCCAGCAGCTTATTGACAGGGGGCTCCTACGAGCAGTACTTC. Amino acid sequence: CASSLLTGGSYEQYF. The full variable domain, in which reference TRBV7-9 and TRBJ2-7 provide the parts outside the CDR3, is DTGVSQNPRHKITKRGQNVTFRCDPISEHNRLYWYRQTLGQGPEFLTYFQNEAQLEKSRLLSDRFSAERPKGSFSTLEIQRTEQGDSAMYLCASSLLTGGSYEQYFGPGTRLTVT.

The J gene is TRBJ2-3, the V gene TRBV19, with D maybe TRBD1 (6 bases). CDR1 and CDR2 from the germline V gene are LNHDA and SQIVND (reference sequence). The CDR3 is made up of 14 amino acids. V dropped 4 bases and J dropped 5 bases, with 13 bases sitting between them. The CDR3: CASSTRQVRDTQYF. DNA for the CDR3: TGTGCCAGTAGTACGAGACAGGTACGAGATACGCAGTATTTT.

The chain combines TRBV18 with TRBJ2-3, with 7 bases lining up with TRBD1. The V and J ends lost 0 bases and 0 bases, in that order; junction bases with no gene match: 3. Germline loops: CDR1 KGHSH, CDR2 LQKENI. The CDR3 spans 16 residues. CDR3 DNA sequence: TGTGCCAGCTCACCACCGAACAGGGGTAGCACAGATACGCAGTATTTT. This sequence encodes CASSPPNRGSTDTQYF.

Note on this clone: This may be a read error: a much more frequent sequence differs by one nucleotide. V usage is TRBV5-1 and J usage is TRBJ2-1; TRBD2 matches at 8 bases. Germline CDR1 and CDR2: SGHRS and YFSETQ. The CDR3 covers 15 residues. V dropped 1 base and J dropped 0; count of bases not matched to a gene: 0. The CDR3, as DNA: TGCGCCAGCAGCTTGACTAGCGGCTCCTACAATGAGCAGTTCTTC. It codes for CASSLTSGSYNEQFF.

The chain carries TRBV13 and TRBJ2-1, with D possibly TRBD2 on 6 matching bases. In germline, CDR1 is PRHDT, CDR2 FYEKMQ (reference sequence). V was trimmed by 1 base and J by 0 bases, leaving 25 bases between them. There are 21 residues in the CDR3. The CDR3 reads CASSLVFSGGLFDYSYNEQFF. CDR3 nucleotides: TGTGCCAGCAGCTTAGTCTTTTCTGGGGGGTTGTTCGACTACTCCTACAATGAGCAGTTCTTC.

The rearrangement joins TRBV19 to TRBJ1-6; TRBD1 is a possible D gene (6 bases). Germline V gene data show CDR1 as LNHDA and CDR2 as SQIVND (reference sequence). CDR3 length: 16 amino acids. V was shortened by 4 bases and J by 8 bases, with 18 bases between the two germline ends. CDR3 DNA sequence: TGTGCCAGTAGTAGCCGGGACACGGGGTATGATTCACCCCTCCACTTT. Translating it yields CASSSRDTGYDSPLHF.

The chain uses TRBV7-2 and TRBJ1-2, with D unresolved. The CDR3 has 12 residues. The germline CDR1 and CDR2 sequences are SGHTA and FQGNSA. V lost 4 bases and J 8 bases, leaving 11 bases between the germline ends. CDR3 nucleotides: TGTGCCAGCAGCTCCGGGATCCGGGGCTACACCTTC. Its protein is CASSSGIRGYTF.

The chain recombines TRBV28 with TRBJ1-2; 10 bases agree with TRBD1. Germline V lookup: CDR1 MDHEN, CDR2 SYDVKM. V was clipped by 5 bases and J by 0 bases; unmatched bases: 9. CDR3 length: 17 amino acids. The CDR3 spells CASSPAGTGEANYGYTF. CDR3 DNA: TGTGCCAGCAGTCCTGCCGGGACAGGGGAAGCTAACTATGGCTACACCTTC.

The chain couples TRBV10-3 to TRBJ1-2; no clear D. Trimming took 6 bases from V and 2 from J, leaving 10 bases between them. This CDR3 is 13 amino acids long. Germline V gene sequence: CDR1 ENHRY, CDR2 SYGVKD. CDR3: CAISSGGNYGYTF. In nucleotides, the CDR3 is TGTGCCATCAGCTCAGGAGGCAACTATGGCTACACCTTC.

A single count supports this clone. The chain combines TRBV7-9 with TRBJ1-4; the D gene is possibly TRBD1 (5 bases). The V end lost 5 bases, the J end lost 5 bases, and 9 bases lay between the germline ends. The germline V gene encodes CDR1 SEHNR and CDR2 FQNEAQ (reference sequence). The CDR3 runs to 13 residues. The CDR3 DNA sequence: TGTGCCAGCAGCCAGGGAATGAATGAAAAACTGTTTTTT. Protein sequence: CASSQGMNEKLFF. The whole variable domain, remainder taken from reference TRBV7-9 and TRBJ1-4, is DTGVSQNPRHKITKRGQNVTFRCDPISEHNRLYWYRQTLGQGPEFLTYFQNEAQLEKSRLLSDRFSAERPKGSFSTLEIQRTEQGDSAMYLCASSQGMNEKLFFGSGTQLSVL.

The V and J genes are TRBV30 and TRBJ2-1; D perhaps matches TRBD2 (5 bases). The germline CDR1 and CDR2 sequences are GTSNPN and SVGIG (reference sequence). The CDR3 contains 11 residues. The CDR3 bases are TGTGGGTCCTCGGGATACAATGAGCAGTTCTTC. Translating it yields CGSSGYNEQFF.

The CDR3 protein is CASLGGNYGYTF. Written as DNA, the CDR3 is TGTGCCTCCTTGGGGGGTAACTATGGCTACACCTTC. V gene TRBV2 combines with J gene TRBJ1-2; D may be TRBD1 (5 bases). Germline-derived CDR1 and CDR2 are SNHLY and FYNNEI. Trimming stripped 11 bases from V and 1 base from J, with 11 bases between. This CDR3 spans 12 amino acids. The whole variable domain, filled in from reference TRBV2 and TRBJ1-2, reads EPEVTQTPSHQVTQMGQEVILRCVPISNHLYFYWYRQILGQKVEFLVSFYNNEISEKSEIFDDQFSVERPDGSNFTLKIRSTKLEDSAMYFCASLGGNYGYTFGSGTRLTVV.

This rearrangement joins TRBV5-1 to TRBJ2-7, with 8 bases identical to TRBD1. Germline V gives CDR1 SGHRS, CDR2 YFSETQ. The CDR3 is 14 amino acids. V shed 5 bases, J shed 2 bases, and the junction held 6 bases outside the gene matches. CDR3 in amino acids: CASRGQGLTYEQYF. CDR3 in DNA: TGCGCCAGCAGAGGACAGGGATTAACCTACGAGCAGTACTTC.

The chain has TRBV5-1 and TRBJ2-7; TRBD2 agrees at 7 bases. The CDR3 contains 14 residues. CDR1 is SGHRS, CDR2 YFSETQ, per germline. Trimming removed 0 bases from V and 5 bases from J; junction bases left unmatched: 5. CDR3 loop: CASSLVGGDHEQYF. The CDR3 DNA reads as TGCGCCAGCAGCTTGGTGGGGGGGGACCACGAGCAGTACTTC. The whole variable domain, filled in from reference TRBV5-1 and TRBJ2-7, reads KAGVTQTPRYLIKTRGQQVTLSCSPISGHRSVSWYQQTPGQGLQFLFEYFSETQRNKGNFPGRFSGRQFSNSRSEMNVSTLELGDSALYLCASSLVGGDHEQYFGPGTRLTVT.

The J gene is TRBJ2-7, the V gene TRBV30, with TRBD1 matching 9 bases. The CDR3 covers 13 residues. From germline, CDR1 is GTSNPN and CDR2 SVGIG (reference sequence). With 7 bases clipped from V and 6 bases from J, the junction kept 10 bases outside the gene matches. The CDR3 region is CASTTGGGLEQYF. In DNA form, the CDR3 reads TGTGCCTCCACGACAGGGGGGGGCCTCGAGCAGTACTTC.

The chain links TRBV5-4 to TRBJ1-2; D is possibly TRBD1 (6 bases). The V gene's germline CDR1 is SGHNT and CDR2 YYREEE (reference sequence). Trimming took off 2 bases at V and 8 bases at J, with 10 bases between the two ends. The CDR3 consists of 12 residues. CDR3 region: CASSLGTKGYTF. As DNA, the CDR3 is TGTGCCAGCAGCTTAGGGACAAAGGGCTACACCTTC.

The V and J genes are TRBV6-5 and TRBJ2-7; tentative D call: TRBD2 (6 bases). The CDR3 totals 13 residues. Germline CDR1 MNHEY, CDR2 SVGAGI. Trimming left V 6 bases short and J 4 bases short, with 13 bases between. The DNA of the CDR3 is TGTGCCAGCAGGGGAGGACATTTTTACGAGCAGTACTTC. It specifies CASRGGHFYEQYF.

The CDR3 DNA reads TGCAGCGCGGGACAGGGGGGCTACGAGCAGTACTTC. Amino acid sequence: CSAGQGGYEQYF. J is TRBJ2-7 and V is TRBV29-1; 11 bases fit TRBD1. CDR1 is SQVTM and CDR2 is ANQGSEA in the germline V gene. The CDR3 runs 12 residues. The junction had 2 bases not matched to a gene; V was cut back by 7 bases and J by 3 bases.

V is TRBV7-9 and J is TRBJ2-5, with D possibly matching TRBD2 (5 bases). The germline V gene encodes CDR1 SEHNR and CDR2 FQNEAQ (reference sequence). The CDR3 covers 14 residues. V lost 5 bases and J 5 bases, leaving 15 bases between the germline ends. The DNA for the CDR3 is TGTGCCAGCAGCCAAAGCGGCGCGTGGGAGACCCAGTACTTC. It is translated as CASSQSGAWETQYF. Combining the CDR3 with reference TRBV7-9 and TRBJ2-5 gives the whole variable domain DTGVSQNPRHKITKRGQNVTFRCDPISEHNRLYWYRQTLGQGPEFLTYFQNEAQLEKSRLLSDRFSAERPKGSFSTLEIQRTEQGDSAMYLCASSQSGAWETQYFGPGTRLLVL.

The chain carries TRBV7-9 and TRBJ2-3, with 10 positions matching TRBD2. Trimming at V came to 3 bases and at J to 3 bases, leaving 0 bases not matched to a gene. The CDR3 runs 14 residues. Germline-derived CDR1 and CDR2 are SEHNR and FQNEAQ (reference sequence). In DNA form, the CDR3 reads TGTGCCAGCAGCTTTAGCGGGGGGACAGATACGCAGTATTTT. Translating it yields CASSFSGGTDTQYF.

J is TRBJ1-2 and V is TRBV9, with 7 bases aligning to TRBD1. The CDR3 runs 15 residues. V trimming: 0 bases; J trimming: 7 bases; junction bases outside the gene matches: 9. The germline gives CDR1 SGDLS, CDR2 YYNGEE. CDR3 sequence (DNA): TGTGCCAGCAGCGTAGGGGGCGCCAGGGGGTCTGGCTACACCTTC. Translating gives CASSVGGARGSGYTF.